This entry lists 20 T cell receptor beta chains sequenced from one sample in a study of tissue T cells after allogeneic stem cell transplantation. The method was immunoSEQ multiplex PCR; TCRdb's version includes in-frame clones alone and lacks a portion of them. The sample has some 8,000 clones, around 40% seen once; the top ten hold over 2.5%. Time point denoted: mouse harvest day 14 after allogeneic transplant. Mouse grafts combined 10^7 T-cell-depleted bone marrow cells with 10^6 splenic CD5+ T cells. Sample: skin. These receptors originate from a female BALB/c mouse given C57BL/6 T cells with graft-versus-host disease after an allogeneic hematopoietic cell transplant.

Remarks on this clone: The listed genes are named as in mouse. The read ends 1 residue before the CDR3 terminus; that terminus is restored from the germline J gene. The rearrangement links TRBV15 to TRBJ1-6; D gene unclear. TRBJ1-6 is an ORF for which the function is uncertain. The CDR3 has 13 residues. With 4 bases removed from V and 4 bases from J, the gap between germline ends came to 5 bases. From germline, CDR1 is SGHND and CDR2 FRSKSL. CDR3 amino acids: CASSSPYNSPLYF. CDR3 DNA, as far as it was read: TGTGCCAGCAGTTCCCCTTATAATTCGCCCCTCTAC.

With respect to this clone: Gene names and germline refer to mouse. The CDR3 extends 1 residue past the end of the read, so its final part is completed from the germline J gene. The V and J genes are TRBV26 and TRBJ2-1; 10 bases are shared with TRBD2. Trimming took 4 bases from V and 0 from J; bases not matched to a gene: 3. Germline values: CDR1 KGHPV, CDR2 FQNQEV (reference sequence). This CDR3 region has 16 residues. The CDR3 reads CASSPGLGDNYAEQFF. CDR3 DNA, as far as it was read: TGTGCCAGCAGTCCCGGACTGGGGGATAACTATGCTGAGCAGTTC.

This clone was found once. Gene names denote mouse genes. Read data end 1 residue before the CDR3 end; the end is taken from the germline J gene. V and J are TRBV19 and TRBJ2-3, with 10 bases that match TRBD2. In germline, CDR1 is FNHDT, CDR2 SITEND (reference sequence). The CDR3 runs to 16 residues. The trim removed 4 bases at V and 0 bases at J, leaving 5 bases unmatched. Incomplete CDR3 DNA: TGTGCCAGCAGTCCCTACTGGGGGGGGAGTGCAGAAACGCTGTAT. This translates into CASSPYWGGSAETLY. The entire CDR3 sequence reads CASSPYWGGSAETLYF.

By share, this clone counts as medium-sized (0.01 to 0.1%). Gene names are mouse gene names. The CDR3 spells CASVPTGAGNTLYF. CDR3 bases read: TGTGCCAGCGTTCCTACAGGGGCTGGAAATACGCTCTAT. The V gene is TRBV13-2, the J gene TRBJ1-3; 7 nucleotides match TRBD1. With the read ending 1 residue before the CDR3 end, the germline J gene is used to fill in that end. In germline, CDR1 is NNHNN, CDR2 SYGAGS (reference sequence). The CDR3 extends over 14 amino acids. V trimming: 6 bases; J trimming: 2 bases; junction bases outside the gene matches: 5.

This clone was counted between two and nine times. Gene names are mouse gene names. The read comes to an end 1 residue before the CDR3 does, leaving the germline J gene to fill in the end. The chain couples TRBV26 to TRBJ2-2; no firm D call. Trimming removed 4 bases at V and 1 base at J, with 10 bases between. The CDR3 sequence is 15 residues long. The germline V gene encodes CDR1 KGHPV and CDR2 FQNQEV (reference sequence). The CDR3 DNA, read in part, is TGTGCCAGCAGTCCCCCGGGCCAAAACACCGGGCAGCTCTAC. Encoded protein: CASSPPGQNTGQLY. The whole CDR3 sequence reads CASSPPGQNTGQLYF.

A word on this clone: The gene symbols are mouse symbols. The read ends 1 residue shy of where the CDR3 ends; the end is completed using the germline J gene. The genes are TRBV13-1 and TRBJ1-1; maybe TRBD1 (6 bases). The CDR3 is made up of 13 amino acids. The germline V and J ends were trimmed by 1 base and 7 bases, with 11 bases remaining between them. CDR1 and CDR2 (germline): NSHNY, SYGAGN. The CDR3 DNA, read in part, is TGTGCCAGCAGTGATTTCAGGGGCAGAGAAGTCTTC. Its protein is CASSDFRGREVF. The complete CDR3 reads CASSDFRGREVFF.

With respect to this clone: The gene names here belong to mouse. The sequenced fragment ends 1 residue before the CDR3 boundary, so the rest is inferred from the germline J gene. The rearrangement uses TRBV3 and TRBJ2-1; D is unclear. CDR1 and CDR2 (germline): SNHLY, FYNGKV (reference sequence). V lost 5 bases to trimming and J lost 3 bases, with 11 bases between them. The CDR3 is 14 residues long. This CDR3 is CASSPRQIYAEQFF. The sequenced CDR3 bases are TGTGCCAGCAGCCCCCGGCAAATCTATGCTGAGCAGTTC.

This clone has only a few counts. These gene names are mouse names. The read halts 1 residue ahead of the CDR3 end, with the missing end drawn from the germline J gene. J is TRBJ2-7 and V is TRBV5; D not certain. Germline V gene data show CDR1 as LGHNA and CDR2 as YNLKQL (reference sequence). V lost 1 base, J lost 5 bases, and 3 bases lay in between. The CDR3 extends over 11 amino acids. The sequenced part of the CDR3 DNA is TGTGCCAGCAGCCAAGGGGATGAACAGTAC. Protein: CASSQGDEQY. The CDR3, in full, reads CASSQGDEQYF.

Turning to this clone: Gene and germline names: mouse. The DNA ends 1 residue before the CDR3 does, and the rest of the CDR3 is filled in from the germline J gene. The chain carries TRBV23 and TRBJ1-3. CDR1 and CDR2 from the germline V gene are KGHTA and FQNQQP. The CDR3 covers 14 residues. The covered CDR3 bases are TGCTCCAGCAGTCCGGGTCCTTCTGGAAATACGCTCTAT. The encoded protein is CSSSPGPSGNTLY. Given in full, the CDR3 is CSSSPGPSGNTLYF. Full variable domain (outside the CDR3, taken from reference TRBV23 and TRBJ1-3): DAAVTQKPRYLIKMKGQEAEMKCIPEKGHTAVFWYQQKQSKELKFLIYFQNQQPLDQIDMVKERFSAVCPSSSLCSLGIRTCEAEDSALYLCSSSPGPSGNTLYFGEGSRLIVV.

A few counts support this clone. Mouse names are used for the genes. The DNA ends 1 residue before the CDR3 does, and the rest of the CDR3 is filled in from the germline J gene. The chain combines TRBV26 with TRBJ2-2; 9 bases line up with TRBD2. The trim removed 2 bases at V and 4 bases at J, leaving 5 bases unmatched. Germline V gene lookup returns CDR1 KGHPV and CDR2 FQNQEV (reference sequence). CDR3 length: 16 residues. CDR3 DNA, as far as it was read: TGTGCCAGCAGTCTGGGTGGGGGGGCCGGCACCGGGCAGCTCTAC. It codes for CASSLGGGAGTGQLY. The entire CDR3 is CASSLGGGAGTGQLYF.

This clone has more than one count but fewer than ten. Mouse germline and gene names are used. CDR3 sequence: CASSLQGARAEQFF. The sequenced CDR3 bases are TGTGCCAGCAGCTTACAGGGGGCGCGGGCTGAGCAGTTC. The chain combines TRBV3 with TRBJ2-1; 8 bases agree with TRBD1. The CDR3 end falls 1 residue outside the read, so it is completed with the germline J gene. CDR1 SNHLY and CDR2 FYNGKV come from the germline V gene (reference sequence). V shed 2 bases and J 7 bases; nucleotides not matched to a gene: 4. This CDR3 spans 14 amino acids.

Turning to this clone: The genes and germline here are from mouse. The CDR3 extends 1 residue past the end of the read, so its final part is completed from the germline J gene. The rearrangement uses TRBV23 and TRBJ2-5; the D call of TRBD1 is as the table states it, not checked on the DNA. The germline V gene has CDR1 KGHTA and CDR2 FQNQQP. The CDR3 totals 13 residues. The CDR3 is CSSSQAGEDTQYF. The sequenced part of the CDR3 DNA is TGCTCCAGCAGTCAAGCAGGGGAAGACACCCAGTAC.

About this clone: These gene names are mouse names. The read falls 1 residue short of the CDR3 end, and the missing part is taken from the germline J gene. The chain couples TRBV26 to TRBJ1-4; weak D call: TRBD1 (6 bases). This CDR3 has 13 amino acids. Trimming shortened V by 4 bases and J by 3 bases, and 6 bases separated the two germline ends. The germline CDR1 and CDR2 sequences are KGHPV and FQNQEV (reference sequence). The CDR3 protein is CASSRTANERLFF. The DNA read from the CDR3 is TGTGCCAGCAGTCGGACAGCCAACGAAAGATTATTT.

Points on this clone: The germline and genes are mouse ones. CDR3 bases read: TGTGCCAGCAGCTTATCTAGTCAAAACACCTTGTAC. This encodes CASSLSSQNTLY. The whole CDR3 sequence reads CASSLSSQNTLYF. The chain carries TRBV3 and TRBJ2-4; D gene unclear. The sequence runs out 1 residue before the end of the CDR3; the remainder is reconstructed from the germline J gene. Germline V CDR1 and CDR2: SNHLY, FYNGKV (reference sequence). CDR3 length: 13 residues. The V gene lost 2 bases and the J gene lost 0 bases, with 3 bases spanning the gap.

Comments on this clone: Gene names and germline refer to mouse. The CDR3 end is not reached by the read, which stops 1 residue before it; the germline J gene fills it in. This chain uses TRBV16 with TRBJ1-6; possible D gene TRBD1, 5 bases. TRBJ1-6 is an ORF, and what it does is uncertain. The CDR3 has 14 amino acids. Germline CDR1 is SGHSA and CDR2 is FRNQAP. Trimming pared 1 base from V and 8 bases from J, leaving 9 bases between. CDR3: CASSLGGADSPLYF. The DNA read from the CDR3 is TGTGCAAGCAGCTTAGGAGGGGCTGATTCGCCCCTCTAC.

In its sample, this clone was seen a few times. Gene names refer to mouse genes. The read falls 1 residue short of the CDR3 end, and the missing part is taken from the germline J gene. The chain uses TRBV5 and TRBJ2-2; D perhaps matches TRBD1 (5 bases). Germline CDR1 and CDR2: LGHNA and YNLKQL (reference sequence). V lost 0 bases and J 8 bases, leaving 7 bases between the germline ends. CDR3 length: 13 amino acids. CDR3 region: CASSQDRTGQLYF. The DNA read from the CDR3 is TGTGCCAGCAGCCAAGATCGGACAGGGCAGCTCTAC.

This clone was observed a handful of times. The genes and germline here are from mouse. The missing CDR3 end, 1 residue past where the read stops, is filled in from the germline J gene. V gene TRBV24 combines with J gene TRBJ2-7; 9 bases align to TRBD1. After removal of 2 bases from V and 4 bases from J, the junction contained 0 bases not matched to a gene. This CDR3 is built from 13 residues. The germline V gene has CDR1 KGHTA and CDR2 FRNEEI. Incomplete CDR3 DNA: TGTGCCAGCAGTCTGGGACAGGGGTATGAACAGTAC. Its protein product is CASSLGQGYEQY. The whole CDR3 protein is CASSLGQGYEQYF.

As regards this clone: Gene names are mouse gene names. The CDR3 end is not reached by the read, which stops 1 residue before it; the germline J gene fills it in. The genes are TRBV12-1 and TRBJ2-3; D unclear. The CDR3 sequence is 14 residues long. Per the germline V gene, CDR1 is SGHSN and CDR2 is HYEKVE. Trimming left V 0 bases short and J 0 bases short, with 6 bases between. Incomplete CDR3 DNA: TGTGCCAGCTCTCTCCTCCCTAGTGCAGAAACGCTGTAT. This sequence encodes CASSLLPSAETLY. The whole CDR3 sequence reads CASSLLPSAETLYF.

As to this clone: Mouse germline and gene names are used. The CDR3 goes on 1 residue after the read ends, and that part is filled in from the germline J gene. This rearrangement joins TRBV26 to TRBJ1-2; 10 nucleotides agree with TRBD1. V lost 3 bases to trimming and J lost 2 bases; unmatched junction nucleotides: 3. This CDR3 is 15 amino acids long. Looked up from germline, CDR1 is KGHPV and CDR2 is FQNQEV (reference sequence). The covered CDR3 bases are TGTGCCAGCAGTCTCCCGGGACAGGGGAACTCCGACTACACC. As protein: CASSLPGQGNSDYT. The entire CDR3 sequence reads CASSLPGQGNSDYTF.

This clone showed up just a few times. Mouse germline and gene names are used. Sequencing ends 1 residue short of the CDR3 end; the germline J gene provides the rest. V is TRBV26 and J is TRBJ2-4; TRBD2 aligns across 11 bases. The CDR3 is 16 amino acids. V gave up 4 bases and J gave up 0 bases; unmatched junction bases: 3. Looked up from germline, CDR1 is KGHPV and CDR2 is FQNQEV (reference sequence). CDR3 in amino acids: CASSPDWGGSQNTLYF. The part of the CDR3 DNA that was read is TGTGCCAGCAGTCCCGACTGGGGGGGGAGTCAAAACACCTTGTAC.